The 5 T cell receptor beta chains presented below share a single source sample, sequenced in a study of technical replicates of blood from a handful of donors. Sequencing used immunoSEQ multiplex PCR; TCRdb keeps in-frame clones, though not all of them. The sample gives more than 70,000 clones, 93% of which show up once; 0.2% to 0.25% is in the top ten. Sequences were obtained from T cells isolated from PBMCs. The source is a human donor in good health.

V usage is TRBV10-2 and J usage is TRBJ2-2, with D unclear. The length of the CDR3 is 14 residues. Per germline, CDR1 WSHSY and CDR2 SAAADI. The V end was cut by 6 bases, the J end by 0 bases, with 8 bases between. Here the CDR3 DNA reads TGCGCCAGCAGGAACTACGCGAACACCGGGGAGCTGTTTTTT. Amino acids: CASRNYANTGELFF.

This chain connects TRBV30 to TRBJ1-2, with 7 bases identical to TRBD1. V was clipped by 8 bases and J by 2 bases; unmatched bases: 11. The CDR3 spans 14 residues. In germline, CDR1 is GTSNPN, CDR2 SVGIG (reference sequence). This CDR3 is CAKSVGTANYGYTF. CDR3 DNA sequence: TGTGCCAAGAGCGTGGGGACAGCAAACTATGGCTACACCTTC.

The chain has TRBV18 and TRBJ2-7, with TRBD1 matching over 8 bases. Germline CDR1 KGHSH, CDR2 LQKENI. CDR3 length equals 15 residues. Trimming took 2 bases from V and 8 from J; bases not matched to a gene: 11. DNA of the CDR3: TGTGCCAGCTCACCAGCGGCAGGGGGCCCCAGGAAGCAGTACTTC. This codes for CASSPAAGGPRKQYF.

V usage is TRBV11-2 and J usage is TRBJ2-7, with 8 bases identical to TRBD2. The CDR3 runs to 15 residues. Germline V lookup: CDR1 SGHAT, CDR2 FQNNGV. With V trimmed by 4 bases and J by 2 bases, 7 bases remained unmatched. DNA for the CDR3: TGTGCCAGCAGCTCACGAGCGGGAGAGACCTACGAGCAGTACTTC. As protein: CASSSRAGETYEQYF.

CDR3 sequence: CAWSSGGLNQPQHF. The CDR3 DNA follows: TGTGCCTGGAGCTCGGGGGGGCTTAATCAGCCCCAGCATTTT. The chain carries TRBV30 and TRBJ1-5; D perhaps matches TRBD1 (6 bases). Germline V gene data show CDR1 as GTSNPN and CDR2 as SVGIG (reference sequence). The CDR3 spans 14 residues. Trimming took off 3 bases at V and 4 bases at J, with 13 bases between the two ends.